This T cell receptor (beta chain) comes out of a study of CD8+ T cells in alopecia areata. This sample's treatment: oral pan-JAK inhibitor, 5-10 mg twice daily. The researchers isolated CD4+ and CD8+ T cells from PBMCs by sorting. The authors extracted RNA and reverse transcribed it into cDNA as the sequencing template. The data were produced by immunoSEQ multiplex PCR, yet TCRdb's version contains in-frame clones alone and is incomplete. The table has about 190,000 clones, 60% seen once. CDR1 MNHNY and CDR2 SVGAGI come from the germline V gene (reference sequence). The CDR3 loop spans 13 amino acids. The J segment lost 7 bases and the V segment lost 11 bases, leaving 14 bases of the junction unmatched. Study-level results: A great number of expanded lesional clones endured in scalp and blood during tofacitinib.

Turning to this clone: Its matching antigen is unknown.

The receptor's source is a human donor with alopecia areata. The sample was CD4+ T cells sorted from blood, taken at week 4, from a patient treated with tofacitinib. This chain uses TRBV6-6 with TRBJ2-7; 7 positions agree with TRBD2. In DNA form, the CDR3 reads TGTGCCGCAACCCCCGCGGGAGTGGGGGAGCAGTACTTC. This sequence encodes CAATPAGVGEQYF.